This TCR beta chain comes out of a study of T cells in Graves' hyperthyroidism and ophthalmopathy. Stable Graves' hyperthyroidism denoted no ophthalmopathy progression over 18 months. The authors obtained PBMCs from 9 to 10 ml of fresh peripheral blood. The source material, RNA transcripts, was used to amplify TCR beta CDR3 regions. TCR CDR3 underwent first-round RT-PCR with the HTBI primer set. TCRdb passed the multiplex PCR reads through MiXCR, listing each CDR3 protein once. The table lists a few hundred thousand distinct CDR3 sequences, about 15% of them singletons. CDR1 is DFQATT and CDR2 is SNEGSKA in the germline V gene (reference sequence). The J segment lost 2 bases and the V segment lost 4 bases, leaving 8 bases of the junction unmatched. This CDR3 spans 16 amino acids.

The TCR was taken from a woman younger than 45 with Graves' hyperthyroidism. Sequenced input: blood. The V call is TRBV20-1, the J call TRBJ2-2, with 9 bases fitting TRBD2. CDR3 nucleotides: TGCAGTGCTACATCTCGACTAGCGGCCAACACCGGGGAGCTGTTTTTT. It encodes CSATSRLAANTGELFF.